This T cell receptor beta chain was documented in a study of blood T cells in healthy people across ages. Background on the study: The capture of about one barcoded beta molecule per two T cells was achieved by template switching.

The germline CDR1 and CDR2 sequences are LGHDT and YNNKEL (reference sequence). The CDR3 spans 12 residues. Trimming pared 4 bases from V and 5 bases from J, leaving 8 bases between. The amount of total RNA extracted per sample was at least 5.5 micrograms. A second PCR of about 6 to 12 cycles used a sample-barcoded 5' primer and a J-beta primer mix. Sequencing recovered at least 2.5 million CDR3-containing paired-end reads from each sample. In TCRdb, the 5' RACE reads were re-called with MiXCR into one record per CDR3 protein. The data contain under 1,100,000 distinct CDR3 sequences, under 30% of them singletons. The sample also formed part of further work on T cells of mothers and their children. That paper notes: Samples came from a few healthy Caucasian mothers and their six children.

The source material was blood. This clonotype was obtained from a girl aged 2-10 years in good health. The chain combines TRBV3-1 with TRBJ2-5; D possibly corresponds to TRBD2 (6 bases). CDR3 protein: CASSRGDETQYF. The CDR3 coding sequence is TGTGCCAGCAGCCGGGGGGACGAGACCCAGTACTTC.